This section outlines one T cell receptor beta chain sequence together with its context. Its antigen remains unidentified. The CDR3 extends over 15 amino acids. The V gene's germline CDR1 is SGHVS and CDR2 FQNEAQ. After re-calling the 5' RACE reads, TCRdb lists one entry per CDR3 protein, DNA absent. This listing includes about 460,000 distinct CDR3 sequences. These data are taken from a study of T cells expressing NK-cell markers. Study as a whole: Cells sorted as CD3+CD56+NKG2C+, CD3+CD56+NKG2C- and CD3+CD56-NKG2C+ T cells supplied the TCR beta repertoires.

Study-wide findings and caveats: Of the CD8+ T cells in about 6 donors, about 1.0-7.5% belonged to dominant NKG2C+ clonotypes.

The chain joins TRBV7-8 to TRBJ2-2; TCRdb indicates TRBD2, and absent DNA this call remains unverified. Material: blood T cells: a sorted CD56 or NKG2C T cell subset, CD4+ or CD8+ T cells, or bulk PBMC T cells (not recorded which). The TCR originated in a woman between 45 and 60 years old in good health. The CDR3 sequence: CASRNLGGGTGELFF.